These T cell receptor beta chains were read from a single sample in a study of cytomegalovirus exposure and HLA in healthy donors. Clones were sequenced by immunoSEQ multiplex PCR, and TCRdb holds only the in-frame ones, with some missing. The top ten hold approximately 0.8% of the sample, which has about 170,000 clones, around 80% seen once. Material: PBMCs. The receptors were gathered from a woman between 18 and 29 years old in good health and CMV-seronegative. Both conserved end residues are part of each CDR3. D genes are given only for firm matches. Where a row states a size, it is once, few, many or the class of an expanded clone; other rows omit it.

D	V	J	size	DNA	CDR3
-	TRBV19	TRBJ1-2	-	TGTGCCCGATCAGAACCAATACTAGCCACGGGCTACACCTTC	CARSEPILATGYTF
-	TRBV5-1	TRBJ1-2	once	TGCGCCAGCAGCTTGACGTCAGGTGGGAGGCCCGATGGCTACACCTTC	CASSLTSGGRPDGYTF
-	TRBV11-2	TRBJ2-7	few	TGTGCCAGCAGCTTAGGCAGGGCCCACGAGCAGTACTTC	CASSLGRAHEQYF
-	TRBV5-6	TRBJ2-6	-	TGTGCCAGCAGCTTGGATACGGGGGCTGGGGCCAACGTCCTGACTTTC	CASSLDTGAGANVLTF
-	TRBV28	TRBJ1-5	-	TGTGCCAGCAGTTTATCAGGGTTCAATCAGCCCCAGCATTTT	CASSLSGFNQPQHF
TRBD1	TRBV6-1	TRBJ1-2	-	TGTGCCAGCAGTGGAGGGGGCTCTATTAACTATGGCTACACCTTC	CASSGGGSINYGYTF
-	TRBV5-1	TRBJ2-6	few	TGCGCCAGCAGCTACACTTGGAGGATCTCTGGGGCCAACGTCCTGACTTTC	CASSYTWRISGANVLTF
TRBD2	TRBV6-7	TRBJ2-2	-	TGTGCCAGCAGACCAACGGGGACTAGCGGGGTTCCCCCCCCTGCCGGGGAGCTGTTTTTT	CASRPTGTSGVPPPAGELFF
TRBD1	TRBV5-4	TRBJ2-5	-	TGTGCCAGCAGCTTGCGGGACAGGGGGGAAGAGACCCAGTACTTC	CASSLRDRGEETQYF
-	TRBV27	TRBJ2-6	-	TGTGCCAGCAGTCAGGTTGCCTCTGGGGCCAACGTCCTGACTTTC	CASSQVASGANVLTF
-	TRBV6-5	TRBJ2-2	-	TGTGCCAGCAGTTACTTGCAGGGGACCGGGGAGCTGTTTTTT	CASSYLQGTGELFF
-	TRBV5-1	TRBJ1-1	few	TGCGCCAGCAGCTGGACGACAGGAAACACTGAAGCTTTCTTT	CASSWTTGNTEAFF
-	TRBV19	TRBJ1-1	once	TGTGCCAGTAGTATACTAACAGGAAACACTGAAGCTTTCTTT	CASSILTGNTEAFF
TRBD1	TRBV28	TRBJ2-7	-	TGTGCCAGCAGGTACAGGGGCCCCCCGGCTGACGAGCAGTACTTC	CASRYRGPPADEQYF